This entry lists 23 T cell receptor beta chains sequenced from one sample in a study of T cell changes during pregnancy in multiple sclerosis. Assay used: immunoSEQ multiplex PCR; TCRdb lists only in-frame clones, some missing. The sample yields about 31,000 clones, 89% seen once. The source material was CD8+ T cells from peripheral blood mononuclear cells, sampled in the second trimester of pregnancy. The receptors were sampled from a female donor with multiple sclerosis, enrolled in a pregnancy study.

The chain has TRBV11-2 and TRBJ1-1; D gene ambiguous. The germline V gene has CDR1 SGHAT and CDR2 FQNNGV. This CDR3 comprises 14 residues. V was shortened by 0 bases and J by 5 bases, with 10 bases between the two germline ends. DNA of the CDR3: TGTGCCAGCAGCTTAGATCAGACGGGGACTGAAGCTTTCTTT. The encoded protein is CASSLDQTGTEAFF.

This clone was counted only a few times. The rearrangement links TRBV5-4 to TRBJ2-7; 8 nucleotides line up with TRBD1. Looked up from germline, CDR1 is SGHNT and CDR2 is YYREEE (reference sequence). The V segment lost 4 bases and the J segment 6 bases; nucleotides outside the gene matches: 6. This CDR3 has 13 residues. The CDR3 DNA reads as TGTGCCAGCAGCGCTAGACAGGGGAGCGAGCAGTACTTC. Protein sequence: CASSARQGSEQYF.

The rearrangement joins TRBV19 to TRBJ2-1, with a tentative D call TRBD2 (5 bases). The CDR3 contains 12 residues. Trimming shortened V by 8 bases and J by 7 bases, and 12 bases separated the two germline ends. CDR1 and CDR2 from the germline V gene are LNHDA and SQIVND (reference sequence). Written as DNA, the CDR3 is TGTGCCAGTGGAGACCCGGGGAATGAGCAGTTCTTC. Protein sequence: CASGDPGNEQFF.

The rearrangement uses TRBV27 and TRBJ2-3; TRBD2 matches at 9 bases. In germline, CDR1 is MNHEY, CDR2 SMNVEV (reference sequence). This CDR3 region has 16 residues. Germline trimming cut 1 base from V and 4 bases from J; bases unmatched to any gene: 6. The CDR3 reads CASSLWAGGPSDTQYF. The DNA for the CDR3 is TGTGCCAGCAGTTTATGGGCGGGAGGGCCCTCAGATACGCAGTATTTT.

The chain joins TRBV4-3 to TRBJ2-7, with TRBD2 as a possible D gene (5 bases). The length of the CDR3 is 15 residues. The ends were cut back, 0 bases at V and 0 bases at J, with 9 bases in the middle. Per germline, CDR1 LGHNA and CDR2 YSLEER. Here the CDR3 reads CASSQDGGFSYEQYF. The CDR3 bases are TGCGCCAGCAGCCAAGATGGCGGGTTCTCCTACGAGCAGTACTTC.

This clone was counted once. This chain uses TRBV6-6 with TRBJ2-3; 7 positions match TRBD1. The CDR3 consists of 14 residues. V lost 7 bases, J lost 1 base, and 5 bases stayed unmatched. Germline V lookup: CDR1 MNHNY, CDR2 SVGAGI (reference sequence). CDR3 sequence (DNA): TGTGCCAGCAAGCCTGACAGGGGCACAGATACGCAGTATTTT. Its protein is CASKPDRGTDTQYF.

This chain connects TRBV10-3 to TRBJ1-2; D remains ambiguous. V lost 3 bases and J lost 4, with 15 bases in between. The length of the CDR3 is 15 residues. Looked up from germline, CDR1 is ENHRY and CDR2 is SYGVKD. The CDR3 spells CAISDSLGQTYGYTF. CDR3 bases: TGTGCCATCAGTGACAGCCTTGGGCAAACCTATGGCTACACCTTC.

The genes are TRBV27 and TRBJ1-1; D may be TRBD1 (6 bases). The CDR3 loop spans 15 amino acids. CDR1 and CDR2 from the germline V gene are MNHEY and SMNVEV (reference sequence). V lost 1 base to trimming and J lost 5 bases, with 14 bases between them. The CDR3 sequence: CASSLFQGLGTEAFF. The CDR3, as DNA: TGTGCCAGCAGTTTATTCCAGGGGTTGGGGACTGAAGCTTTCTTT.

The chain links TRBV19 to TRBJ2-7, with 7 positions matching TRBD2. Per the germline V gene, CDR1 is LNHDA and CDR2 is SQIVND (reference sequence). Trimming cost V 5 bases and J 2 bases; bases outside gene matches: 3. The CDR3 covers 13 residues. The CDR3 coding sequence is TGTGCCAGTAGTCTGGCGGGGGCCTACGAGCAGTACTTC. It specifies CASSLAGAYEQYF.

The chain carries TRBV4-2 and TRBJ2-7, with a weak D call TRBD2 (5 bases). Trimming pared 0 bases from V and 6 bases from J, leaving 15 bases between. Looked up from germline, CDR1 is LGHNA and CDR2 is YNFKEQ. The CDR3 consists of 15 residues. For the CDR3, the DNA is TGTGCCAGCAGCCAAGATAATGGAGGTATCAGCGAGCAGTACTTC. It translates to CASSQDNGGISEQYF.

The chain combines TRBV7-6 with TRBJ1-3, with D uncertain. CDR1 is SGHVS and CDR2 is FNYEAQ in the germline V gene. Between the trimmed V and J ends, which lost 1 base and 0 bases, there was a span of 16 bases. The CDR3 is 18 residues long. CDR3 DNA: TGTGCCAGCAGCTTAGGGATGCCCCCGGGTGGCTCTGGAAACACCATATATTTT. Protein: CASSLGMPPGGSGNTIYF.

This chain joins TRBV23-1 and TRBJ2-1; D may be TRBD1 (7 bases). TRBV23-1 is placed among ORFs of uncertain function. The CDR3 is 16 amino acids. V was pared by 2 bases and J by 1 base, with 12 bases between. Here the CDR3 reads CASSQSPGGSYNEQFF. The DNA for the CDR3 is TGCGCCAGCAGTCAAAGTCCAGGGGGGTCCTACAATGAGCAGTTCTTC.

The V call is TRBV5-1, the J call TRBJ2-2, with TRBD1 as a possible D gene (5 bases). Germline lookup yields CDR1 SGHRS and CDR2 YFSETQ. The CDR3 is 14 residues long. V shed 0 bases and J shed 7 bases, with 10 bases lying between them. The CDR3 loop reads CASSLEGYGGELFF. Here the CDR3 DNA reads TGCGCCAGCAGCTTGGAGGGGTATGGCGGGGAGCTGTTTTTT.

The chain is built from TRBV4-3 and TRBJ2-1; 10 nucleotides align to TRBD2. The junction had 8 bases not matched to a gene; V was cut back by 1 base and J by 2 bases. The CDR3 runs to 18 residues. CDR1 is LGHNA, CDR2 YSLEER, per germline. The CDR3 bases are TGCGCCAGCAGCCAAGCACCGCGGACTAGCGGAGCCTACAATGAGCAGTTCTTC. Its translation: CASSQAPRTSGAYNEQFF.

V gene TRBV5-4 combines with J gene TRBJ2-7, with 7 bases identical to TRBD2. Germline trimming cut 2 bases from V and 6 bases from J; bases unmatched to any gene: 5. Germline CDR1 is SGHNT and CDR2 is YYREEE (reference sequence). This CDR3 region has 13 residues. This CDR3 is CASSFRGSGEQYF. The CDR3 nucleotides are TGTGCCAGCAGCTTCCGCGGGAGTGGCGAGCAGTACTTC.

The CDR3 reads CAISEVWLTGVGKDTQYF. The CDR3 bases are TGTGCCATCAGTGAAGTATGGCTAACGGGGGTTGGTAAAGATACGCAGTATTTT. J is TRBJ2-3 and V is TRBV10-3, with a tentative D call TRBD2 (6 bases). Trimming removed 3 bases at V and 5 bases at J, with 24 bases between. Germline CDR1 reads ENHRY; CDR2 reads SYGVKD. The CDR3 is 18 amino acids.

The V call is TRBV7-3, the J call TRBJ1-1; D remains unclear. Germline V gene sequence: CDR1 SGHTA, CDR2 FQGTGA. This CDR3 region has 14 residues. The V end lost 3 bases, the J end lost 7 bases, and 15 bases lay between the germline ends. The CDR3, as DNA: TGTGCCAGCAGCTTCTCACCCGGGGAGGGTGAAGCTTTCTTT. Translated: CASSFSPGEGEAFF.

This chain's CDR3 is CASSQGTGFYEQYF. CDR3 nucleotides: TGCGCCAGCAGCCAAGGGACGGGATTTTACGAGCAGTACTTC. V is TRBV4-1 and J is TRBJ2-7, with TRBD2 as a possible D gene (5 bases). The CDR3 is 14 residues long. V lost 1 base and J 4 bases, leaving 11 bases between the germline ends. From germline, CDR1 is MGHRA and CDR2 YSYEKL.

The chain employs TRBV6-1 and TRBJ2-7; TRBD1 agrees at 9 bases. The CDR3 contains 14 residues. Germline V gene sequence: CDR1 MNHNS, CDR2 SASEGT. V lost 6 bases to trimming and J lost 5 bases; unmatched junction nucleotides: 8. CDR3 nucleotide sequence: TGTGCCAGCAGCAGACAGGGGGAATTACACGAGCAGTACTTC. It specifies CASSRQGELHEQYF.

CDR3 amino acids: CASSPGQKGEKLFF. CDR3 sequence (DNA): TGCGCCAGCAGCCCGGGACAGAAGGGGGAAAAACTGTTTTTT. The V and J genes are TRBV5-1 and TRBJ1-4; 7 positions match TRBD1. CDR1 SGHRS and CDR2 YFSETQ come from the germline V gene. The CDR3 has 14 residues. Trimming took 4 bases from V and 8 from J; bases not matched to a gene: 8.

The rearrangement links TRBV6-5 to TRBJ2-7; D uncertain. Germline V gene sequence: CDR1 MNHEY, CDR2 SVGAGI. The CDR3 runs to 15 residues. The V and J ends lost 0 bases and 0 bases respectively, with 9 bases between them. CDR3 DNA: TGTGCCAGCAGTTACTCGTCAGGTAGCTCCTACGAGCAGTACTTC. Its protein product is CASSYSSGSSYEQYF.

This clone has a single count. J is TRBJ2-1 and V is TRBV29-1; the D gene is possibly TRBD1 (5 bases). Germline V lookup: CDR1 SQVTM, CDR2 ANQGSEA. The CDR3 consists of 14 residues. V gave up 5 bases and J gave up 1 base, with 12 bases separating them. The CDR3 nucleotides are TGCAGCGTTCAAGGGGCTCGGTCCTACAATGAGCAGTTCTTC. Translating gives CSVQGARSYNEQFF.

The chain joins TRBV29-1 to TRBJ2-1; TRBD2 matches at 11 bases. The CDR3 consists of 14 residues. Germline V lookup: CDR1 SQVTM, CDR2 ANQGSEA. The V and J ends lost 6 bases and 9 bases, in that order; junction bases with no gene match: 10. In nucleotides, the CDR3 is TGCAGCGTCGCCGGGACTAGCGGTAGTCCTGAGCAGTTCTTC. Translated: CSVAGTSGSPEQFF.